Shown below are 21 T cell receptor beta chains from a single sample sequenced in a study of PD-L1 blockade in urothelial cancer (dated by TCRdb to about 2017). The sample's time point label, decoded: pretreatment peripheral blood. To prepare the library, the immunoSEQ multiplex PCR assay was applied. The table comes from immuneACCESS by way of TCRdb, which keeps in-frame sequences with V and J called. Part of the clones is missing from these tables; in studies checked, under half for an unresolved V gene and the rest for unknown reasons. The table for this sample lists 43,000 or so clones; 80% of them were counted only once. The top ten clonotypes cover roughly 15% of the sample. The sample was PBMCs, taken around atezolizumab (anti-PD-L1) treatment. Receptors were obtained from a man aged 60 to 75 with urothelial cancer.

This chain links TRBV27 with TRBJ1-4; maybe TRBD1 (5 bases). Looked up from germline, CDR1 is MNHEY and CDR2 is SMNVEV (reference sequence). The CDR3 has 15 residues. V was pared by 3 bases and J by 3 bases, with 11 bases between. The CDR3, as DNA: TGTGCCAGCAGTTTCACGACAGCTGCTAATGAAAAACTGTTTTTT. Amino acids: CASSFTTAANEKLFF.

V usage is TRBV7-2 and J usage is TRBJ2-3; D possibly corresponds to TRBD2 (5 bases). The V end was cut by 5 bases, the J end by 6 bases, with 9 bases between. The CDR3 sequence is 12 residues long. In germline, CDR1 is SGHTA, CDR2 FQGNSA. CDR3 region: CASSPQRDTQYF. The DNA for the CDR3 is TGTGCCAGCAGCCCTCAGCGGGATACGCAGTATTTT.

The chain combines TRBV5-1 with TRBJ2-7, with TRBD1 matching 9 bases. V shed 0 bases and J 5 bases; nucleotides not matched to a gene: 6. CDR3 length: 15 residues. From germline, CDR1 is SGHRS and CDR2 YFSETQ. CDR3: CASSLGGTGSDEQYF. CDR3 coding DNA: TGCGCCAGCAGCTTGGGTGGGACAGGGAGCGACGAGCAGTACTTC.

The CDR3 here is CASSTTLLAGVTGELFF. The CDR3 bases are TGTGCCAGCAGTACCACTCTTCTAGCGGGAGTCACCGGGGAGCTGTTTTTT. The chain is built from TRBV27 and TRBJ2-2; 10 bases are a match to TRBD2. CDR1 is MNHEY and CDR2 is SMNVEV in the germline V gene (reference sequence). The CDR3 runs to 17 residues. V lost 5 bases, J lost 4 bases, and 10 bases stayed unmatched.

The chain has TRBV4-2 and TRBJ2-5, with 9 bases lining up with TRBD2. Germline trimming cut 1 base from V and 2 bases from J; bases unmatched to any gene: 8. Germline loops: CDR1 LGHNA, CDR2 YNFKEQ. The CDR3 extends over 17 amino acids. The CDR3 region has the DNA TGTGCCAGCAGCCAAGGGACGGGAGCGGGGGGACAAGAGACCCAGTACTTC. Its protein product is CASSQGTGAGGQETQYF.

V gene TRBV11-2 combines with J gene TRBJ1-5; D perhaps matches TRBD1 (5 bases). The V end was cut by 1 base, the J end by 9 bases, with 16 bases between. The length of the CDR3 is 15 residues. Germline values: CDR1 SGHAT, CDR2 FQNNGV. In nucleotides, the CDR3 is TGTGCCAGCAGCTTAGTCCCTGACAGTCCATCGCCCCAGCATTTT. Translated, it gives CASSLVPDSPSPQHF.

The chain joins TRBV29-1 to TRBJ1-5, with 10 bases lining up with TRBD1. Germline V gene sequence: CDR1 SQVTM, CDR2 ANQGSEA. The length of the CDR3 is 14 residues. V was clipped by 4 bases and J by 5 bases; unmatched bases: 5. The CDR3 DNA follows: TGCAGCGTTGCTTCCGGGACAGGGGATCAGCCCCAGCATTTT. Translating it yields CSVASGTGDQPQHF.

The genes are TRBV6-1 and TRBJ2-2; D gene unclear. CDR1 and CDR2 from the germline V gene are MNHNS and SASEGT. The CDR3 has 13 amino acids. The ends were cut back, 1 base at V and 5 bases at J, with 5 bases in the middle. The CDR3 nucleotides read TGTGCCAGCAGTGAAGTCAGGACCGGGGAGCTGTTTTTT. It translates to CASSEVRTGELFF.

J is TRBJ2-1 and V is TRBV5-4; 7 nucleotides match TRBD2. The CDR3 has 15 amino acids. After removal of 0 bases from V and 3 bases from J, the junction contained 3 bases not matched to a gene. CDR1 and CDR2 from the germline V gene are SGHNT and YYREEE (reference sequence). CDR3 coding DNA: TGTGCCAGCAGCTTGGGGGGGGGTCGCTACAATGAGCAGTTCTTC. Translated: CASSLGGGRYNEQFF.

This chain links TRBV6-5 with TRBJ1-5; 7 bases line up with TRBD1. This CDR3 is 13 amino acids long. With V trimmed by 5 bases and J by 4 bases, 2 bases remained unmatched. Looked up from germline, CDR1 is MNHEY and CDR2 is SVGAGI. The CDR3 DNA reads as TGTGCCAGCAGTGACAGGGCAAATCAGCCCCAGCATTTT. This codes for CASSDRANQPQHF.

This clone showed up just once. The gene calls are TRBV6-5 and TRBJ1-2; D gene ambiguous. Trimming took off 2 bases at V and 8 bases at J, with 18 bases between the two ends. From germline, CDR1 is MNHEY and CDR2 SVGAGI. The CDR3 runs to 15 residues. CDR3 sequence (DNA): TGTGCCAGCAGTTACGACTCGAATCGAGTTGGAGGCTACACCTTC. It translates to CASSYDSNRVGGYTF.

The chain carries TRBV7-2 and TRBJ2-1, with D unclear. CDR1 is SGHTA and CDR2 is FQGNSA in the germline V gene. This CDR3 contains 14 residues. V was pared by 3 bases and J by 0 bases, with 6 bases between. The CDR3 nucleotides are TGTGCCAGCAGCTTTGACAACTCCTACAATGAGCAGTTCTTC. The encoded protein is CASSFDNSYNEQFF.

This rearrangement joins TRBV27 to TRBJ1-4, with TRBD1 matching 7 bases. The V gene's germline CDR1 is MNHEY and CDR2 SMNVEV (reference sequence). The V segment lost 4 bases and the J segment 4 bases; nucleotides outside the gene matches: 15. The CDR3 is 18 amino acids. The CDR3 DNA sequence: TGTGCCAGCAGTTCCCCTTCCCAACAGGGGCGGCTTAATGAAAAACTGTTTTTT. Protein: CASSSPSQQGRLNEKLFF.

The J gene is TRBJ2-3, the V gene TRBV5-1; 7 nucleotides align to TRBD1. With V trimmed by 0 bases and J by 3 bases, 7 bases remained unmatched. CDR3 length: 16 residues. CDR1 SGHRS and CDR2 YFSETQ come from the germline V gene. CDR3 in amino acids: CASSLVRDSGTDTQYF. CDR3 sequence (DNA): TGCGCCAGCAGCTTGGTCCGGGACAGCGGTACAGATACGCAGTATTTT.

The chain uses TRBV28 and TRBJ1-1, with unresolved D. In germline, CDR1 is MDHEN, CDR2 SYDVKM. V shed 3 bases and J shed 7 bases, with 15 bases lying between them. The CDR3 runs to 14 residues. The CDR3, as DNA: TGTGCCAGCAGTTTTTGGGGAGGTCCAGGTGAAGCTTTCTTT. Protein sequence: CASSFWGGPGEAFF.

The J gene is TRBJ1-5, the V gene TRBV10-2, with 8 nucleotides matching TRBD1. Unmatched junction bases numbered 5, after V lost 6 bases and J lost 4 bases. Germline CDR1 and CDR2: WSHSY and SAAADI. The CDR3 contains 14 residues. This CDR3 reads CASSRGQENQPQHF. DNA for the CDR3: TGCGCCAGCAGCCGGGGACAGGAAAATCAGCCCCAGCATTTT.

This clone came up once. The chain links TRBV19 to TRBJ2-5; TRBD1 agrees at 11 bases. CDR3 length equals 14 residues. Losses at the gene ends were 4 bases for V and 4 bases for J; bases not matched to a gene: 2. The germline CDR1 and CDR2 sequences are LNHDA and SQIVND (reference sequence). DNA of the CDR3: TGTGCCAGTAGTAGGACAGGGGGCCGAGAGACCCAGTACTTC. This translates into CASSRTGGRETQYF.

This clone is a singleton in its sample. The V and J genes are TRBV6-1 and TRBJ1-5, with 7 positions matching TRBD1. V was clipped by 3 bases and J by 3 bases; unmatched bases: 2. The germline gives CDR1 MNHNS, CDR2 SASEGT. The CDR3 has 14 residues. This chain's CDR3 is CASSDRGINQPQHF. In DNA, the CDR3 is TGTGCCAGCAGTGACAGGGGGATCAATCAGCCCCAGCATTTT.

The chain is built from TRBV28 and TRBJ2-5, with TRBD1 matching over 10 bases. The CDR3 consists of 14 residues. In germline, CDR1 is MDHEN, CDR2 SYDVKM. The junction had 9 bases not matched to a gene; V was cut back by 8 bases and J by 6 bases. The CDR3 sequence: CASGTGQGLQTQYF. As DNA, the CDR3 is TGTGCCAGCGGTACGGGACAGGGGTTACAGACCCAGTACTTC.

The V gene is TRBV10-3, the J gene TRBJ2-2, with D possibly TRBD1 on 6 matching bases. The CDR3 contains 14 residues. Germline CDR1 and CDR2: ENHRY and SYGVKD. The germline V and J ends were trimmed by 8 bases and 1 base, with 11 bases remaining between them. The chain's CDR3 is CAIGGHKNTGELFF. The CDR3 bases are TGTGCCATCGGGGGACATAAGAACACCGGGGAGCTGTTTTTT.

The CDR3 loop reads CASSFSGTSGTKAQFF. The CDR3, as DNA: TGCGCCAGCAGCTTCTCCGGGACTAGCGGAACGAAGGCTCAGTTCTTC. This chain connects TRBV5-1 to TRBJ2-1; 11 bases map to TRBD2. The V gene's germline CDR1 is SGHRS and CDR2 YFSETQ. V shed 2 bases, J shed 13 bases, and the junction held 14 bases outside the gene matches. The CDR3 totals 16 residues. Using reference TRBV5-1 and TRBJ2-1 for the parts outside the CDR3, the full variable domain is KAGVTQTPRYLIKTRGQQVTLSCSPISGHRSVSWYQQTPGQGLQFLFEYFSETQRNKGNFPGRFSGRQFSNSRSEMNVSTLELGDSALYLCASSFSGTSGTKAQFFGPGTRLTVL.